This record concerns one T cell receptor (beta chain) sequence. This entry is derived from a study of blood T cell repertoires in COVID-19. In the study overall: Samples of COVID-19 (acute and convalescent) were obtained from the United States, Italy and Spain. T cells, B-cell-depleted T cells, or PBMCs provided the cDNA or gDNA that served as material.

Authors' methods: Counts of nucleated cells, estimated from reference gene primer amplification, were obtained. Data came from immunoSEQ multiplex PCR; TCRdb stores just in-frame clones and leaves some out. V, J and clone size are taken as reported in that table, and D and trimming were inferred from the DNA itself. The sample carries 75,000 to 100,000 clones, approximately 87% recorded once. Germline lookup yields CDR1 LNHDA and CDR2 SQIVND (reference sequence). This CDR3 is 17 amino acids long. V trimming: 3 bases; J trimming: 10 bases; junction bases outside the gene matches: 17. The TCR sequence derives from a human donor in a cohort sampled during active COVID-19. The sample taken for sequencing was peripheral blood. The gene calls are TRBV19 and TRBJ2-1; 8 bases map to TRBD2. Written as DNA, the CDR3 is TGTGCCAGTAGTATGCCTAAGCGGGAGCCTCCCGGTCGGGAGCAGTTCTTC. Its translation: CASSMPKREPPGREQFF.